What follows are 30 T cell receptor beta chains derived from one specimen sequenced in a study of OX40 agonist ivuxolimab in advanced cancers. The table came from immunoSEQ multiplex PCR; TCRdb's copy has only in-frame clones and leaves some out. The sample consists of under 20,000 clones, more than 80% of them appearing once. The sequenced sample was CD4+ or CD8+ T cells sorted from blood, obtained in a trial of the OX40 agonist ivuxolimab. The receptor source for this set is an adult with an advanced solid tumor such as melanoma, head and neck, liver or kidney cancer.

This clone has only one observation. The chain has TRBV30 and TRBJ2-6; no firm D call. Germline CDR1 GTSNPN, CDR2 SVGIG (reference sequence). The CDR3 is made up of 14 amino acids. V lost 4 bases, J lost 2 bases, and 9 bases lay in between. The CDR3 here is CAWMHGAGANVLTF. DNA for the CDR3: TGTGCCTGGATGCATGGGGCTGGGGCCAACGTCCTGACTTTC.

J is TRBJ1-1 and V is TRBV5-4; D gene ambiguous. V lost 4 bases, J lost 4 bases, and 11 bases lay in between. CDR1 and CDR2 (germline): SGHNT, YYREEE (reference sequence). The CDR3 length is 13 residues. CDR3 sequence reads: CASSVLGSTEAFF. DNA of the CDR3: TGTGCCAGCAGCGTACTCGGGAGCACTGAAGCTTTCTTT. Based on the CDR3 plus reference TRBV5-4 and TRBJ1-1, the full variable domain is ETGVTQSPTHLIKTRGQQVTLRCSSQSGHNTVSWYQQALGQGPQFIFQYYREEENGRGNFPPRFSGLQFPNYSSELNVNALELDDSALYLCASSVLGSTEAFFGQGTRLTVV.

This clone came up once. The V and J genes are TRBV2 and TRBJ1-1; D perhaps matches TRBD1 (5 bases). Germline CDR1 is SNHLY and CDR2 is FYNNEI. The V end was cut by 4 bases, the J end by 0 bases, with 9 bases between. CDR3 length: 14 residues. The CDR3 sequence is CASSGGTVNTEAFF. CDR3 in DNA: TGTGCCAGCAGTGGAGGGACGGTGAACACTGAAGCTTTCTTT.

The chain has TRBV5-1 and TRBJ2-7; D may be TRBD2 (7 bases). Germline-derived CDR1 and CDR2 are SGHRS and YFSETQ. Between the trimmed V and J ends, which lost 2 bases and 2 bases, there was a span of 11 bases. This CDR3 has 14 residues. CDR3 nucleotide sequence: TGCGCCAGCAGCTTAAGGGGGGGAACCTACGAGCAGTACTTC. Translated, it gives CASSLRGGTYEQYF.

This sequence joins TRBV7-9 and TRBJ1-4; 9 bases agree with TRBD1. Germline V lookup: CDR1 SEHNR, CDR2 FQNEAQ (reference sequence). J lost 8 bases, V lost 3 bases, and 10 bases had no gene match. This CDR3 region has 16 residues. Here the CDR3 DNA reads TGTGCCAGCAGCTTGAACCGGGACAGGGTGTGGGAAAAACTGTTTTTT. Its translation: CASSLNRDRVWEKLFF. The full variable domain, its missing parts supplied by reference TRBV7-9 and TRBJ1-4, is DTGVSQNPRHKITKRGQNVTFRCDPISEHNRLYWYRQTLGQGPEFLTYFQNEAQLEKSRLLSDRFSAERPKGSFSTLEIQRTEQGDSAMYLCASSLNRDRVWEKLFFGSGTQLSVL.

The gene calls are TRBV30 and TRBJ2-7; D unclear. V dropped 3 bases and J dropped 0 bases, with 9 bases sitting between them. The CDR3 loop spans 13 amino acids. Germline V gene lookup returns CDR1 GTSNPN and CDR2 SVGIG (reference sequence). The CDR3 protein is CAWRGATSYEQYF. CDR3 in DNA: TGTGCCTGGAGGGGCGCGACCTCCTACGAGCAGTACTTC.

The rearrangement uses TRBV7-9 and TRBJ2-3; D remains unclear. The CDR3 is 15 residues long. Deletions cut 2 bases from V and 0 bases from J, with 9 bases between. From germline, CDR1 is SEHNR and CDR2 FQNEAQ (reference sequence). CDR3 loop: CASSLYLGSTDTQYF. The DNA for the CDR3 is TGTGCCAGCAGCTTATATTTGGGGAGCACAGATACGCAGTATTTT. Based on the CDR3 plus reference TRBV7-9 and TRBJ2-3, the full variable domain is DTGVSQNPRHKITKRGQNVTFRCDPISEHNRLYWYRQTLGQGPEFLTYFQNEAQLEKSRLLSDRFSAERPKGSFSTLEIQRTEQGDSAMYLCASSLYLGSTDTQYFGPGTRLTVL.

The chain has TRBV30 and TRBJ2-5, with D unresolved. The J call is in doubt because the DNA end fits TRBJ2-7 better. Germline CDR1 and CDR2: GTSNPN and SVGIG (reference sequence). CDR3 length equals 14 residues. This CDR3 is CAWSVHNSRYEQYF. CDR3 DNA sequence: TGTGCCTGGAGTGTACATAATAGCCGCTACGAGCAGTACTTC.

The V and J genes are TRBV27 and TRBJ1-2; tentatively, D is TRBD1 (5 bases). The CDR3 runs to 13 residues. V shed 5 bases and J shed 1 base, with 8 bases lying between them. Germline V gene data show CDR1 as MNHEY and CDR2 as SMNVEV (reference sequence). CDR3: CASSPGHNYGYTF. The CDR3 nucleotides read TGTGCCAGCAGTCCCGGACATAACTATGGCTACACCTTC.

This clone was found a few times. This sequence joins TRBV9 and TRBJ2-3; a possible D gene is TRBD1 (6 bases). V was shortened by 4 bases and J by 0 bases, with 15 bases between the two germline ends. CDR1 and CDR2 (germline): SGDLS, YYNGEE. CDR3 length equals 16 residues. The CDR3, as DNA: TGTGCCAGCAGCTCCACAGGGAGAACTAGCACAGATACGCAGTATTTT. As protein: CASSSTGRTSTDTQYF.

V is TRBV19 and J is TRBJ2-7; D is tentatively TRBD1 or TRBD2 (5 bases each). CDR1 is LNHDA, CDR2 SQIVND, per germline (reference sequence). V was pared by 3 bases and J by 6 bases, with 9 bases between. The length of the CDR3 is 12 residues. The CDR3 spells CASSIGTAEQYF. The CDR3 bases are TGTGCCAGTAGTATCGGGACCGCCGAGCAGTACTTC. The whole variable domain, filled in from reference TRBV19 and TRBJ2-7, reads DGGITQSPKYLFRKEGQNVTLSCEQNLNHDAMYWYRQDPGQGLRLIYYSQIVNDFQKGDIAEGYSVSREKKESFPLTVTSAQKNPTAFYLCASSIGTAEQYFGPGTRLTVT.

The chain employs TRBV5-4 and TRBJ1-2; D remains unclear. CDR3 length: 15 amino acids. Germline V gene data show CDR1 as SGHNT and CDR2 as YYREEE (reference sequence). V was trimmed by 4 bases and J by 0 bases, leaving 13 bases between them. CDR3: CASSPEESSNYGYTF. Written as DNA, the CDR3 is TGTGCCAGCAGCCCTGAGGAAAGTTCTAACTATGGCTACACCTTC. Combining the CDR3 with reference TRBV5-4 and TRBJ1-2 gives the whole variable domain ETGVTQSPTHLIKTRGQQVTLRCSSQSGHNTVSWYQQALGQGPQFIFQYYREEENGRGNFPPRFSGLQFPNYSSELNVNALELDDSALYLCASSPEESSNYGYTFGSGTRLTVV.

This clone was detected only once. The J gene is TRBJ1-6, the V gene TRBV5-1; D remains ambiguous. The CDR3 runs 14 residues. V was trimmed by 0 bases and J by 7 bases, leaving 8 bases between them. The germline CDR1 and CDR2 sequences are SGHRS and YFSETQ. CDR3 in DNA: TGCGCCAGCAGCTTGGACCCTGGAAATTCACCCCTCCACTTT. Its translation is CASSLDPGNSPLHF. The entire variable domain, with the rest obtained from reference TRBV5-1 and TRBJ1-6, is as follows: KAGVTQTPRYLIKTRGQQVTLSCSPISGHRSVSWYQQTPGQGLQFLFEYFSETQRNKGNFPGRFSGRQFSNSRSEMNVSTLELGDSALYLCASSLDPGNSPLHFGNGTRLTVT.

The rearrangement links TRBV29-1 to TRBJ1-2; unclear D gene. CDR3 length: 13 residues. The V gene's germline CDR1 is SQVTM and CDR2 ANQGSEA. Trimming cost V 2 bases and J 6 bases, with 13 bases left between them. CDR3 loop: CSVEKEHGDGYTF. The CDR3 nucleotides are TGCAGCGTTGAAAAGGAGCACGGGGATGGCTACACCTTC.

The V and J genes are TRBV18 and TRBJ2-7, with D perhaps TRBD1 (5 bases). The CDR3 runs to 14 residues. Germline CDR1 reads KGHSH; CDR2 reads LQKENI. Between the trimmed V and J ends, which lost 11 bases and 3 bases, there was a span of 20 bases. Here the CDR3 DNA reads TGTGCCCCACCCGCCCCGACAGACCACTACGAGCAGTACTTC. Its protein product is CAPPAPTDHYEQYF.

V is TRBV6-6 and J is TRBJ2-7; D gene unclear. The CDR3 runs to 14 residues. Germline V lookup: CDR1 MNHNY, CDR2 SVGAGI (reference sequence). V gave up 0 bases and J gave up 4 bases, with 10 bases separating them. The CDR3 DNA reads as TGTGCCAGCAGTTACTCGGACCGTGGGTACGAGCAGTACTTC. Translated, it gives CASSYSDRGYEQYF.

The chain joins TRBV5-6 to TRBJ2-3; D gene unclear. This CDR3 spans 15 amino acids. Per the germline V gene, CDR1 is SGHDT and CDR2 is YYEEEE. V lost 3 bases, J lost 4 bases, and 15 bases lay in between. CDR3 bases: TGTGCCAGCAGCTCCCTGGATGGATCGCCAGATACGCAGTATTTT. Protein product: CASSSLDGSPDTQYF. Based on the CDR3 plus reference TRBV5-6 and TRBJ2-3, the full variable domain is DAGVTQSPTHLIKTRGQQVTLRCSPKSGHDTVSWYQQALGQGPQFIFQYYEEEERQRGNFPDRFSGHQFPNYSSELNVNALLLGDSALYLCASSSLDGSPDTQYFGPGTRLTVL.

The chain is built from TRBV2 and TRBJ2-3; D might be TRBD1 (5 bases). The CDR3 is 14 residues long. V gave up 5 bases and J gave up 6 bases, with 15 bases separating them. Germline V lookup: CDR1 SNHLY, CDR2 FYNNEI. The CDR3 loop reads CASSLTGSGDTQYF. The CDR3 DNA follows: TGTGCCAGCAGTTTAACAGGTTCCGGGGATACGCAGTATTTT.

This sequence joins TRBV28 and TRBJ1-5; D is uncertain. V gave up 0 bases and J gave up 4 bases, with 7 bases separating them. The germline V gene has CDR1 MDHEN and CDR2 SYDVKM. The CDR3 is made up of 14 amino acids. CDR3 loop: CASSLWGENQPQHF. CDR3 bases: TGTGCCAGCAGTTTATGGGGCGAAAATCAGCCCCAGCATTTT.

This chain connects TRBV5-4 to TRBJ2-6, with D unresolved. With 3 bases removed from V and 4 bases from J, the gap between germline ends came to 11 bases. This CDR3 is 15 amino acids long. CDR1 is SGHNT and CDR2 is YYREEE in the germline V gene (reference sequence). Written as DNA, the CDR3 is TGTGCCAGCAGCTCTTCGGGTTTGGGGGCCAACGTCCTGACTTTC. It yields the protein CASSSSGLGANVLTF.

The J gene is TRBJ1-2, the V gene TRBV2, with 8 bases identical to TRBD1. This CDR3 spans 12 amino acids. Germline lookup yields CDR1 SNHLY and CDR2 FYNNEI. With 10 bases clipped from V and 5 bases from J, the junction kept 6 bases outside the gene matches. CDR3 protein: CATGQGPYGYTF. The CDR3 nucleotides are TGTGCCACTGGACAGGGTCCTTATGGCTACACCTTC.

By share of the sample, this clone is medium-sized (0.01 to 0.1%). The chain couples TRBV27 to TRBJ1-5; D not resolved. The CDR3 runs to 14 residues. Trimming pared 4 bases from V and 6 bases from J, leaving 13 bases between. CDR1 and CDR2 (germline): MNHEY, SMNVEV (reference sequence). In DNA form, the CDR3 reads TGTGCCAGCAGTTCATCTTCCAGGAGTCAGCCCCAGCATTTT. It specifies CASSSSSRSQPQHF.

The chain joins TRBV4-3 to TRBJ2-3, with TRBD2 as a possible D gene (6 bases). V was pared by 4 bases and J by 2 bases, with 13 bases between. The CDR3 length is 15 residues. The V gene's germline CDR1 is LGHNA and CDR2 YSLEER. The CDR3 sequence is CASSPRTTDTDTQYF. The CDR3 DNA reads TGCGCCAGCAGCCCTAGGACTACGGACACAGATACGCAGTATTTT.

The chain has TRBV27 and TRBJ2-4; the match to TRBD1 covers 9 bases. The CDR3 has 14 residues. V shed 4 bases and J 6 bases; nucleotides not matched to a gene: 4. Per germline, CDR1 MNHEY and CDR2 SMNVEV (reference sequence). In DNA form, the CDR3 reads TGTGCCAGCAGTTCCAGACAGGGGGGAAACATTCAGTACTTC. It translates to CASSSRQGGNIQYF.

J is TRBJ2-7 and V is TRBV7-6; 11 bases agree with TRBD2. CDR3 length equals 19 residues. CDR1 and CDR2 from the germline V gene are SGHVS and FNYEAQ. Trimming at V came to 2 bases and at J to 1 base, leaving 13 bases not matched to a gene. The DNA of the CDR3 is TGTGCCAGCAGCTTAAGTCCGGCTAGCGGGGGGACGTCGTCCTACGAGCAGTACTTC. Residues: CASSLSPASGGTSSYEQYF.

This clone was detected ten times or more. V gene TRBV6-1 combines with J gene TRBJ1-2, with 10 bases fitting TRBD1. With 4 bases clipped from V and 3 bases from J, the junction kept 8 bases outside the gene matches. This CDR3 has 16 residues. Looked up from germline, CDR1 is MNHNS and CDR2 is SASEGT. In DNA, the CDR3 is TGTGCCAGCAGTGGCTCGTGGACAGGGGGATACTATGGCTACACCTTC. It codes for CASSGSWTGGYYGYTF.

The chain uses TRBV9 and TRBJ1-1; 10 nucleotides agree with TRBD1. The CDR3 spans 17 residues. V trimming: 2 bases; J trimming: 4 bases; junction bases outside the gene matches: 11. The germline V gene encodes CDR1 SGDLS and CDR2 YYNGEE. CDR3 sequence: CASSVIPGQGIGTEAFF. The DNA for the CDR3 is TGTGCCAGCAGCGTTATCCCGGGACAGGGGATTGGCACTGAAGCTTTCTTT.

The chain joins TRBV29-1 to TRBJ1-2; tentatively, D is TRBD1 (6 bases). The CDR3 length is 13 residues. V lost 4 bases to trimming and J lost 0 bases, with 9 bases between them. Germline V lookup: CDR1 SQVTM, CDR2 ANQGSEA. CDR3 sequence: CSVGDNANYGYTF. In DNA form, the CDR3 reads TGCAGCGTTGGGGACAATGCTAACTATGGCTACACCTTC.

The rearrangement joins TRBV9 to TRBJ1-1; TRBD1 matches 7 bases. This CDR3 is 15 amino acids long. V lost 0 bases to trimming and J lost 4 bases; unmatched junction nucleotides: 6. The germline V gene encodes CDR1 SGDLS and CDR2 YYNGEE. The CDR3 nucleotides are TGTGCCAGCAGCGTAGAACAGGGGTTTGGCACTGAAGCTTTCTTT. Protein sequence: CASSVEQGFGTEAFF.

The chain employs TRBV28 and TRBJ2-1; 13 positions match TRBD2. The CDR3 runs to 16 residues. Germline lookup yields CDR1 MDHEN and CDR2 SYDVKM. The junction had 7 bases not matched to a gene; V was cut back by 4 bases and J by 7 bases. The CDR3 sequence is CASSSPLAGGLNEQFF. The CDR3 nucleotides read TGTGCCAGCAGTTCCCCACTAGCGGGGGGGCTAAATGAGCAGTTCTTC.